One and the same sample provided the 22 T cell receptor beta chains below, sequenced in a study of shared clonotypes between healthy human individuals. TCRdb's table, derived via immunoSEQ multiplex PCR, lists solely in-frame clones and lacks some. The sample carries 1 million to 1.2 million clones, around three quarters recorded once. Sequenced material: memory CD4+ T cells from PBMCs. Subset in this sample: CD45RA-negative fraction. The receptor set was obtained from a man between 18 and 35 years old in good health. Some clones in this sample may be carry-over from other donors' samples.

The CDR3, as DNA: TGTGCCAGCAGCTTCTCCAGGACCTTAGGCGGCTACACCTTC. Translating gives CASSFSRTLGGYTF. V usage is TRBV5-5 and J usage is TRBJ1-2; D is uncertain. The germline gives CDR1 SGHKS, CDR2 YYEKEE (reference sequence). The CDR3 runs to 14 residues. The V and J ends lost 2 bases and 8 bases respectively, with 16 bases between them.

The J gene is TRBJ2-7, the V gene TRBV27, with 9 nucleotides matching TRBD2. The CDR3 totals 13 residues. From germline, CDR1 is MNHEY and CDR2 SMNVEV (reference sequence). Losses at the gene ends were 8 bases for V and 7 bases for J; bases not matched to a gene: 9. The CDR3 nucleotides are TGTGCCAGCTCTAGCGGGGCTGGGGGAGAGCAGTACTTC. Encoded protein: CASSSGAGGEQYF.

The rearrangement links TRBV29-1 to TRBJ1-1, with 7 bases lining up with TRBD1. This CDR3 has 13 amino acids. Germline V gives CDR1 SQVTM, CDR2 ANQGSEA. J lost 2 bases, V lost 7 bases, and 7 bases had no gene match. The DNA of the CDR3 is TGCAGCGAGATACACAGGGGAAACACTGAAGCTTTCTTT. Translating it yields CSEIHRGNTEAFF.

The chain has TRBV5-1 and TRBJ1-2; maybe TRBD1 (6 bases). CDR1 is SGHRS, CDR2 YFSETQ, per germline. The CDR3 is 14 residues long. Trimming took 5 bases from V and 8 from J, leaving 19 bases between them. CDR3 region: CASRPNREESGYTF. Here the CDR3 DNA reads TGCGCCAGCAGACCCAACAGGGAAGAGTCCGGCTACACCTTC.

The CDR3 region is CASRTSGQGTGELFF. The CDR3 region has the DNA TGTGCCAGCAGGACGTCGGGACAGGGCACCGGGGAGCTGTTTTTT. The chain uses TRBV28 and TRBJ2-2, with TRBD1 identical over 9 bases. Trimming cost V 6 bases and J 4 bases; bases outside gene matches: 6. Looked up from germline, CDR1 is MDHEN and CDR2 is SYDVKM. The CDR3 loop spans 15 amino acids.

The chain recombines TRBV11-3 with TRBJ2-7, with 10 bases lining up with TRBD2. Germline-derived CDR1 and CDR2 are SGHNT and YENEEA. The CDR3 consists of 15 residues. V lost 5 bases, J lost 7 bases, and 11 bases stayed unmatched. CDR3 in amino acids: CASSTRTSGTEEQYF. In DNA form, the CDR3 reads TGTGCCAGCAGCACCCGGACTAGCGGTACAGAAGAGCAGTACTTC.

The rearrangement uses TRBV29-1 and TRBJ2-1; 9 positions agree with TRBD2. The V gene's germline CDR1 is SQVTM and CDR2 ANQGSEA. This CDR3 comprises 15 residues. Germline trimming cut 4 bases from V and 6 bases from J; bases unmatched to any gene: 10. CDR3 protein: CSVGKAGGGPNEQFF. DNA for the CDR3: TGCAGCGTTGGGAAAGCGGGAGGAGGGCCCAATGAGCAGTTCTTC.

The V gene is TRBV28, the J gene TRBJ2-2; D not resolved. There are 13 residues in the CDR3. The germline gives CDR1 MDHEN, CDR2 SYDVKM. The ends were cut back, 4 bases at V and 7 bases at J, with 10 bases in the middle. CDR3: CASSSGLHGELFF. In DNA, the CDR3 is TGTGCCAGCAGTTCCGGGCTTCACGGGGAGCTGTTTTTT.

This clone appeared once. The V gene is TRBV19, the J gene TRBJ1-2; D is uncertain. CDR3 length: 14 amino acids. Per the germline V gene, CDR1 is LNHDA and CDR2 is SQIVND (reference sequence). The V end was cut by 1 base, the J end by 5 bases, with 11 bases between. The DNA for the CDR3 is TGTGCCAGTAGTATAGGGTACCGGACTTATGGCTACACCTTC. Encoded protein: CASSIGYRTYGYTF.

This clone came up once. The chain combines TRBV28 with TRBJ1-5; 8 bases line up with TRBD1. V lost 5 bases, J lost 6 bases, and 9 bases stayed unmatched. CDR3 size: 15 residues. The germline CDR1 and CDR2 sequences are MDHEN and SYDVKM. The CDR3 region has the DNA TGTGCCAGCAGTGGCCGCGTCAGGGGGCTTCAGCCCCAGCATTTT. It specifies CASSGRVRGLQPQHF.

This clone was counted once. CDR3 sequence (DNA): TGTGCCAGCAGCTTAGATCGCCTAGCTTCGCAGTTCTTC. Translated, it gives CASSLDRLASQFF. The genes are TRBV11-3 and TRBJ2-1, with D perhaps TRBD2 (5 bases). CDR1 and CDR2 (germline): SGHNT, YENEEA. V dropped 0 bases and J dropped 12 bases, with 12 bases sitting between them. The CDR3 has 13 residues.

The J gene is TRBJ2-7, the V gene TRBV6-6; 12 nucleotides line up with TRBD2. Germline loops: CDR1 MNHNY, CDR2 SVGAGI (reference sequence). This CDR3 spans 13 amino acids. Germline trimming cut 0 bases from V and 13 bases from J; bases unmatched to any gene: 4. The chain's CDR3 is CASSYSGTSGYYF. The CDR3 DNA sequence: TGTGCCAGCAGTTACTCTGGGACTAGCGGGTACTACTTC.

The gene calls are TRBV5-1 and TRBJ1-2; D is unclear. Germline-derived CDR1 and CDR2 are SGHRS and YFSETQ. CDR3 length equals 13 residues. V was pared by 1 base and J by 4 bases, with 8 bases between. The CDR3 DNA reads as TGCGCCAGCAGCTTGTCCTGGCTCTATGGCTACACCTTC. This sequence encodes CASSLSWLYGYTF.

Notes on this clone: This likely came from a read error, as a far larger clone is one base away. The chain has TRBV5-6 and TRBJ1-1; D uncertain. CDR3 length equals 12 residues. Trimming removed 1 base from V and 1 base from J, with 2 bases in between. Germline-derived CDR1 and CDR2 are SGHDT and YYEEEE. CDR3 loop: CASSLWNTEAFF. DNA for the CDR3: TGTGCCAGCAGCTTGTGGAACACTGAAGCTTTCTTT.

V and J are TRBV27 and TRBJ2-2; 7 bases are a match to TRBD2. CDR1 is MNHEY, CDR2 SMNVEV, per germline (reference sequence). J gave up 0 bases and V 5 bases, and 18 bases lay outside the gene matches. CDR3 length: 20 residues. CDR3 nucleotide sequence: TGTGCCAGCAGTGTTTTTGGGGGAGGGCCAGTCACGGCGAACACCGGGGAGCTGTTTTTT. It encodes CASSVFGGGPVTANTGELFF.

This clone was observed at least ten times. The rearrangement links TRBV5-6 to TRBJ1-2; the D is unclear. V dropped 0 bases and J dropped 3 bases, with 15 bases sitting between them. In germline, CDR1 is SGHDT, CDR2 YYEEEE. The length of the CDR3 is 16 residues. CDR3 nucleotide sequence: TGTGCCAGCAGCTTGGGCAGATCGCCGACTGACTATGGCTACACCTTC. This translates into CASSLGRSPTDYGYTF.

About this clone: It differs at one base from a far larger clone, so likely a read error. At the DNA level, this CDR3 is encoded by other sequences in the same sample as well. V gene TRBV9 combines with J gene TRBJ2-7; TRBD1 might be the D (6 bases). The CDR3 loop spans 15 amino acids. Germline V lookup: CDR1 SGDLS, CDR2 YYNGEE. CDR3 sequence: CASSVGHRASYEQYF. Written as DNA, the CDR3 is TGTGCCAGCAGCGTAGGTCACAGGGCAAGCTACGAACAGTACTTC. Filled out from reference TRBV9 and TRBJ2-7, the complete variable domain reads DSGVTQTPKHLITATGQRVTLRCSPRSGDLSVYWYQQSLDQGLQFLIQYYNGEERAKGNILERFSAQQFPDLHSELNLSSLELGDSALYFCASSVGHRASYEQYFGPGTRLTVT.

Concerning this clone: A much bigger clone sits one base away, suggesting this may be a read error. V and J are TRBV6-6 and TRBJ2-7, with no clear D. The germline V and J ends were trimmed by 0 bases and 4 bases, with 4 bases remaining between them. The CDR3 has 12 amino acids. Germline lookup yields CDR1 MNHNY and CDR2 SVGAGI (reference sequence). The CDR3 loop is CASSYSKYEQYF. The CDR3 coding sequence is TGTGCCAGCAGTTACTCGAAGTACGAGCAGTACTTC.

The chain carries TRBV4-3 and TRBJ1-1; weak D call: TRBD1 (5 bases). The CDR3 is 15 amino acids. Trimming shortened V by 0 bases and J by 7 bases, and 15 bases separated the two germline ends. In germline, CDR1 is LGHNA, CDR2 YSLEER. The CDR3 here is CASSQDPFGGVEAFF. CDR3 sequence (DNA): TGCGCCAGCAGCCAAGACCCATTCGGGGGAGTTGAAGCTTTCTTT.

This clone was picked up a small number of times. V is TRBV9 and J is TRBJ2-3, with 11 nucleotides matching TRBD2. The V and J ends lost 0 bases and 5 bases, in that order; junction bases with no gene match: 2. This CDR3 comprises 15 residues. The germline CDR1 and CDR2 sequences are SGDLS and YYNGEE. CDR3 amino acids: CASSVGSGRGDTQYF. For the CDR3, the DNA is TGTGCCAGCAGCGTAGGTAGCGGGAGGGGAGATACGCAGTATTTT. Supplemented by reference TRBV9 and TRBJ2-3, the full variable domain reads DSGVTQTPKHLITATGQRVTLRCSPRSGDLSVYWYQQSLDQGLQFLIQYYNGEERAKGNILERFSAQQFPDLHSELNLSSLELGDSALYFCASSVGSGRGDTQYFGPGTRLTVL.

The rearrangement links TRBV19 to TRBJ2-2; 10 nucleotides agree with TRBD2. V lost 5 bases, J lost 3 bases, and 9 bases stayed unmatched. Germline loops: CDR1 LNHDA, CDR2 SQIVND (reference sequence). The CDR3 sequence is 17 residues long. CDR3: CASSPLGTSADTGELFF. The CDR3 DNA is TGTGCCAGTAGTCCCCTTGGGACTAGCGCCGACACCGGGGAGCTGTTTTTT.

This CDR3 reads CASSSTTGTRYGYTF. Written as DNA, the CDR3 is TGTGCCAGCAGCTCGACAACCGGGACGCGGTATGGCTACACCTTC. The chain employs TRBV7-9 and TRBJ1-2, with D maybe TRBD1 (5 bases). The CDR3 runs to 15 residues. Trimming took 4 bases from V and 5 from J, leaving 17 bases between them. CDR1 and CDR2 (germline): SEHNR, FQNEAQ (reference sequence).